Each of the 10 T cell receptor beta chains below was sequenced from the same sample in a study of blood T cell repertoires in COVID-19. Sequencing used immunoSEQ multiplex PCR; TCRdb keeps in-frame clones, though not all of them. The table lists around 300,000 clones, roughly 90% of them singletons. Sequenced sample: PBMCs or T cells enriched from blood (not recorded which). These receptors all stem from a woman aged 40 to 50 who had recovered from COVID-19.

The chain joins TRBV2 to TRBJ1-6; D ambiguous. The CDR3 contains 16 residues. V lost 6 bases and J lost 5, with 17 bases in between. In germline, CDR1 is SNHLY, CDR2 FYNNEI. The DNA for the CDR3 is TGTGCCAGCAGGGTTGCAGGAAAGGCCCATAATTCACCCCTCCACTTT. This gives the protein CASRVAGKAHNSPLHF.

The chain carries TRBV5-1 and TRBJ2-2; 14 bases match TRBD2. The germline V gene has CDR1 SGHRS and CDR2 YFSETQ. CDR3 length equals 15 residues. J was trimmed by 7 bases and V by 9 bases; bases with no gene match: 8. CDR3 residues: CATTTSGGAGGELFF. In DNA form, the CDR3 reads TGCGCCACCACGACTAGCGGGGGGGCCGGCGGGGAGCTGTTTTTT.

The CDR3 nucleotides are TGTGCCAGCAGCGGTCCTCATCAGCCCCAGCATTTT. Encoded protein: CASSGPHQPQHF. J is TRBJ1-5 and V is TRBV6-5, with D unclear. Germline CDR1 MNHEY, CDR2 SVGAGI. The length of the CDR3 is 12 residues. V lost 6 bases and J lost 5, with 8 bases in between.

The chain is built from TRBV24-1 and TRBJ1-5, with D possibly TRBD1 on 5 matching bases. The CDR3 loop spans 13 amino acids. Trimming cost V 6 bases and J 1 base, with 6 bases left between them. Germline V CDR1 and CDR2: KGHDR, SFDVKD. CDR3 residues: CATSKGSNQPQHF. CDR3 coding DNA: TGTGCCACCAGTAAGGGGAGCAATCAGCCCCAGCATTTT.

CDR3 in amino acids: CASSLAASPYNEQFF. Written as DNA, the CDR3 is TGTGCCAGCAGCTTAGCCGCGAGCCCCTACAATGAGCAGTTCTTC. The chain uses TRBV7-3 and TRBJ2-1, with unresolved D. This CDR3 region has 15 residues. V was shortened by 2 bases and J by 2 bases, with 10 bases between the two germline ends. Germline V gives CDR1 SGHTA, CDR2 FQGTGA.

The chain employs TRBV5-1 and TRBJ1-4; TRBD1 is a possible D gene (6 bases). The CDR3 covers 14 residues. V was cut by 2 bases and J by 10 bases, with 15 bases left in between. The germline gives CDR1 SGHRS, CDR2 YFSETQ. The CDR3 sequence is CASSFGSGDAKLFF. CDR3 bases: TGCGCCAGCAGCTTCGGCTCAGGGGATGCAAAACTGTTTTTT. The full variable domain, its missing parts supplied by reference TRBV5-1 and TRBJ1-4, is KAGVTQTPRYLIKTRGQQVTLSCSPISGHRSVSWYQQTPGQGLQFLFEYFSETQRNKGNFPGRFSGRQFSNSRSEMNVSTLELGDSALYLCASSFGSGDAKLFFGSGTQLSVL.

The chain has TRBV7-3 and TRBJ1-1; D is unclear. The CDR3 runs 13 residues. Deletions cut 4 bases from V and 1 base from J, with 7 bases between. The germline V gene has CDR1 SGHTA and CDR2 FQGTGA. DNA for the CDR3: TGTGCCAGCAGCTCCAATTGGAACACTGAAGCTTTCTTT. Its translation: CASSSNWNTEAFF.

The chain recombines TRBV18 with TRBJ2-7; TRBD2 is a possible D gene (5 bases). Germline-derived CDR1 and CDR2 are KGHSH and LQKENI. Trimming removed 1 base at V and 3 bases at J, with 10 bases between. The CDR3 spans 14 residues. As DNA, the CDR3 is TGTGCCAGCTCACCACAGACCGGGAACTACGAGCAGTACTTC. Protein product: CASSPQTGNYEQYF.

This clone was seen a few times. The J gene is TRBJ1-2, the V gene TRBV11-1; D is undetermined. The ends were cut back, 5 bases at V and 2 bases at J, with 12 bases in the middle. This CDR3 is 14 amino acids long. The germline gives CDR1 SGHAT, CDR2 FQDESV (reference sequence). The CDR3 sequence: CASSPGGGNYGYTF. The CDR3 coding sequence is TGTGCCAGCAGCCCTGGAGGAGGGAACTATGGCTACACCTTC.

The chain employs TRBV27 and TRBJ1-2; 9 bases map to TRBD1. CDR1 is MNHEY, CDR2 SMNVEV, per germline (reference sequence). CDR3 length equals 16 residues. V shed 6 bases, J shed 0 bases, and the junction held 8 bases outside the gene matches. The CDR3 protein is CASRGTGSLTNYGYTF. CDR3 in DNA: TGTGCCAGCAGAGGGACAGGGAGCCTAACTAACTATGGCTACACCTTC.